What follows are 19 T cell receptor beta chains derived from one specimen sequenced in a study of PD-L1 blockade in urothelial cancer. The method was immunoSEQ multiplex PCR; TCRdb's version includes in-frame clones alone and lacks a portion of them. The table lists tens of thousands of clones, around 87% of them singletons. This sample's time point: pretreatment peripheral blood. Specimen: PBMCs, collected around atezolizumab (anti-PD-L1) treatment. These receptors all come from a man in his fifties or sixties with urothelial cancer.

This chain connects TRBV6-1 to TRBJ2-7; 9 bases align to TRBD1. Germline CDR1 MNHNS, CDR2 SASEGT. Germline trimming cut 8 bases from V and 3 bases from J; bases unmatched to any gene: 2. This CDR3 region has 12 residues. CDR3 sequence: CASEGQGYEQYF. CDR3 nucleotides: TGTGCCAGCGAGGGACAGGGCTACGAGCAGTACTTC.

DNA of the CDR3: TGTGCCAGCAGCTGGGGACAGGGGCGGGGGGAGACCCAGTACTTC. Amino acids: CASSWGQGRGETQYF. V is TRBV11-2 and J is TRBJ2-5; 10 positions agree with TRBD1. The V segment lost 4 bases and the J segment 5 bases; nucleotides outside the gene matches: 7. This CDR3 has 15 amino acids. In germline, CDR1 is SGHAT, CDR2 FQNNGV.

This chain uses TRBV6-6 with TRBJ2-7; D may be TRBD1 (6 bases). CDR3 length: 16 residues. Germline assignment: CDR1 MNHNY and CDR2 SVGAGI (reference sequence). The ends were cut back, 6 bases at V and 0 bases at J, with 18 bases in the middle. CDR3 sequence reads: CASSVSDRASSYEQYF. DNA of the CDR3: TGTGCCAGCAGCGTATCGGACAGAGCAAGCTCCTACGAGCAGTACTTC.

The CDR3 DNA reads TGTGCCAGCAGCGGGACAGGGGGATCACATAACTATGGCTACACCTTC. Translated: CASSGTGGSHNYGYTF. The chain employs TRBV9 and TRBJ1-2; 10 bases line up with TRBD1. Germline CDR1 reads SGDLS; CDR2 reads YYNGEE. The CDR3 runs to 16 residues. The J segment lost 1 base and the V segment lost 3 bases, leaving 6 bases of the junction unmatched.

This clone was picked up one time. The chain joins TRBV6-4 to TRBJ2-3; D is undetermined. There are 13 residues in the CDR3. V dropped 3 bases and J dropped 4 bases, with 8 bases sitting between them. In germline, CDR1 is MRHNA, CDR2 SNTAGT. The CDR3 here is CASSEFPADTQYF. CDR3 DNA sequence: TGTGCCAGCAGTGAATTTCCCGCAGATACGCAGTATTTT.

The CDR3 DNA sequence: TGTGCCAGTAGTATACGAGGGTTTGGAAACACCATATATTTT. Encoded protein: CASSIRGFGNTIYF. This chain links TRBV19 with TRBJ1-3; unclear D gene. Deletions cut 2 bases from V and 3 bases from J, with 8 bases between. The CDR3 loop spans 14 amino acids. Germline values: CDR1 LNHDA, CDR2 SQIVND (reference sequence).

This clone was seen a single time. The CDR3 nucleotides are TGTGCCAGCAGCCCGTTAGGTGAACTAGTTTACAACGAGCAGTACTTC. As protein: CASSPLGELVYNEQYF. This rearrangement joins TRBV4-2 to TRBJ2-7; possible D gene TRBD2, 5 bases. The V gene's germline CDR1 is LGHNA and CDR2 YNFKEQ. This CDR3 region has 16 residues. V gave up 4 bases and J gave up 5 bases, with 21 bases separating them.

The chain uses TRBV19 and TRBJ1-2; 7 nucleotides line up with TRBD1. Germline V gene sequence: CDR1 LNHDA, CDR2 SQIVND (reference sequence). This CDR3 contains 13 residues. Trimming removed 0 bases from V and 6 bases from J; junction bases left unmatched: 1. In DNA form, the CDR3 reads TGTGCCAGTAGTATAGACGGGACAGATGGCTACACCTTC. It encodes CASSIDGTDGYTF.

The CDR3 here is CATQGSGNTIYF. In DNA, the CDR3 is TGTGCCACGCAGGGCTCTGGAAACACCATATATTTT. The V and J genes are TRBV30 and TRBJ1-3; the D gene is possibly TRBD1 (5 bases). Germline loops: CDR1 GTSNPN, CDR2 SVGIG (reference sequence). The germline V and J ends were trimmed by 8 bases and 0 bases, with 8 bases remaining between them. This CDR3 contains 12 residues.

This chain uses TRBV9 with TRBJ1-6, with TRBD1 matching over 7 bases. The CDR3 sequence is 14 residues long. Germline V lookup: CDR1 SGDLS, CDR2 YYNGEE. Unmatched junction bases numbered 6, after V lost 3 bases and J lost 9 bases. The CDR3 nucleotides read TGTGCCAGCAGCGACGGGACAGCCACTTCACCCCTCCACTTT. It codes for CASSDGTATSPLHF.

The chain joins TRBV19 to TRBJ2-2, with D tentatively TRBD2 (6 bases). CDR3 length equals 15 residues. Trimming left V 5 bases short and J 3 bases short, with 13 bases between. Germline V CDR1 and CDR2: LNHDA, SQIVND (reference sequence). For the CDR3, the DNA is TGTGCCAGTAGTGCCCCGGGAGAGTACACCGGGGAGCTGTTTTTT. Protein sequence: CASSAPGEYTGELFF.

V and J are TRBV5-1 and TRBJ2-6, with a possible D match to TRBD1 (5 bases). Trimming removed 0 bases at V and 0 bases at J, with 10 bases between. The CDR3 covers 17 residues. Germline loops: CDR1 SGHRS, CDR2 YFSETQ. The CDR3 sequence: CASSLETVPSGANVLTF. CDR3 in DNA: TGCGCCAGCAGCTTGGAGACAGTCCCCTCTGGGGCCAACGTCCTGACTTTC.

The chain employs TRBV5-1 and TRBJ2-7; TRBD1 is a possible D gene (5 bases). There are 13 residues in the CDR3. With 0 bases removed from V and 4 bases from J, the gap between germline ends came to 8 bases. CDR1 and CDR2 from the germline V gene are SGHRS and YFSETQ. CDR3 sequence (DNA): TGCGCCAGCAGCTTGGAGCCAGGGTACGAGCAGTACTTC. Its protein product is CASSLEPGYEQYF.

The V call is TRBV29-1, the J call TRBJ2-7; 7 bases are a match to TRBD1. V was pared by 7 bases and J by 2 bases, with 5 bases of the junction left unmatched. Germline V CDR1 and CDR2: SQVTM, ANQGSEA. This CDR3 contains 12 residues. CDR3 nucleotide sequence: TGCAGCGGGAGACAGGGTCCCTACGAGCAGTACTTC. Translated: CSGRQGPYEQYF.

The CDR3 DNA reads as TGTGGCACCAGTTCGGGACAGGGGGTTTTACACGAGCAGTACTTC. Protein: CGTSSGQGVLHEQYF. J is TRBJ2-7 and V is TRBV19, with 11 bases that match TRBD1. The CDR3 extends over 15 amino acids. Germline lookup yields CDR1 LNHDA and CDR2 SQIVND (reference sequence).

The chain carries TRBV6-5 and TRBJ1-6; D uncertain. This CDR3 has 15 residues. The V end was cut by 6 bases, the J end by 4 bases, with 13 bases between. In germline, CDR1 is MNHEY, CDR2 SVGAGI. The CDR3 DNA is TGTGCCAGCAGACAACGTGGGGAGTATAATTCACCCCTCCACTTT. Encoded protein: CASRQRGEYNSPLHF.

This clone came up once. V usage is TRBV6-1 and J usage is TRBJ1-5; maybe TRBD1 (5 bases). Germline V gives CDR1 MNHNS, CDR2 SASEGT. The V end was cut by 3 bases, the J end by 1 base, with 16 bases between. The length of the CDR3 is 17 residues. The CDR3 protein is CASSERSGGPSNQPQHF. CDR3 nucleotides: TGTGCCAGCAGTGAGAGGTCGGGGGGACCGAGCAATCAGCCCCAGCATTTT.

The DNA of the CDR3 is TGTGCCAGCAGTGAAGACAGGCCGCCGGATAATTCACCCCTCCACTTT. It yields the protein CASSEDRPPDNSPLHF. This sequence joins TRBV6-1 and TRBJ1-6, with D tentatively TRBD1 (5 bases). V lost 1 base and J lost 5, with 12 bases in between. Germline CDR1 MNHNS, CDR2 SASEGT. The CDR3 is 16 residues long.

This chain links TRBV9 with TRBJ2-3, with TRBD2 matching over 11 bases. J was trimmed by 2 bases and V by 4 bases; bases with no gene match: 3. The CDR3 sequence is 15 residues long. Germline CDR1 is SGDLS and CDR2 is YYNGEE. CDR3 nucleotide sequence: TGTGCCAGCAGCCCTAGCGGGGGGATCACAGATACGCAGTATTTT. This codes for CASSPSGGITDTQYF.